Sequencing of this T cell receptor (beta chain) was carried out in a study of blood T cell repertoires in COVID-19. In Cohort 3, a recovered donor had either two negative PCRs, clearance, or symptom resolution. Original processing methods: Cell counts per sample came from amplifying reference gene primers. The repertoire was sequenced with immunoSEQ multiplex PCR; TCRdb's copy has only in-frame clones and lacks some. V and J calls plus clone size are reproduced from that table; the DNA served to infer D and trimming. The data show fewer than 350,000 clones, with 75% to 90% seen just once and 1.7% held by the top ten. CDR3 length equals 13 residues. Trimming stripped 1 base from V and 2 bases from J, with 6 bases between. Germline CDR1 and CDR2: LGHDT and YNNKEL (reference sequence).

V is TRBV3-1 (or the pseudogene TRBV3-2) and J is TRBJ2-7, with a tentative D call TRBD1 (6 bases). The origin of this receptor is a woman between 40 and 55 years old who had recovered from COVID-19. Sequenced material: PBMCs or T cells enriched from blood (not recorded which). The CDR3 coding sequence is TGTGCCAGCAGCCAAGGACAGGCCTACGAGCAGTACTTC. As protein: CASSQGQAYEQYF.